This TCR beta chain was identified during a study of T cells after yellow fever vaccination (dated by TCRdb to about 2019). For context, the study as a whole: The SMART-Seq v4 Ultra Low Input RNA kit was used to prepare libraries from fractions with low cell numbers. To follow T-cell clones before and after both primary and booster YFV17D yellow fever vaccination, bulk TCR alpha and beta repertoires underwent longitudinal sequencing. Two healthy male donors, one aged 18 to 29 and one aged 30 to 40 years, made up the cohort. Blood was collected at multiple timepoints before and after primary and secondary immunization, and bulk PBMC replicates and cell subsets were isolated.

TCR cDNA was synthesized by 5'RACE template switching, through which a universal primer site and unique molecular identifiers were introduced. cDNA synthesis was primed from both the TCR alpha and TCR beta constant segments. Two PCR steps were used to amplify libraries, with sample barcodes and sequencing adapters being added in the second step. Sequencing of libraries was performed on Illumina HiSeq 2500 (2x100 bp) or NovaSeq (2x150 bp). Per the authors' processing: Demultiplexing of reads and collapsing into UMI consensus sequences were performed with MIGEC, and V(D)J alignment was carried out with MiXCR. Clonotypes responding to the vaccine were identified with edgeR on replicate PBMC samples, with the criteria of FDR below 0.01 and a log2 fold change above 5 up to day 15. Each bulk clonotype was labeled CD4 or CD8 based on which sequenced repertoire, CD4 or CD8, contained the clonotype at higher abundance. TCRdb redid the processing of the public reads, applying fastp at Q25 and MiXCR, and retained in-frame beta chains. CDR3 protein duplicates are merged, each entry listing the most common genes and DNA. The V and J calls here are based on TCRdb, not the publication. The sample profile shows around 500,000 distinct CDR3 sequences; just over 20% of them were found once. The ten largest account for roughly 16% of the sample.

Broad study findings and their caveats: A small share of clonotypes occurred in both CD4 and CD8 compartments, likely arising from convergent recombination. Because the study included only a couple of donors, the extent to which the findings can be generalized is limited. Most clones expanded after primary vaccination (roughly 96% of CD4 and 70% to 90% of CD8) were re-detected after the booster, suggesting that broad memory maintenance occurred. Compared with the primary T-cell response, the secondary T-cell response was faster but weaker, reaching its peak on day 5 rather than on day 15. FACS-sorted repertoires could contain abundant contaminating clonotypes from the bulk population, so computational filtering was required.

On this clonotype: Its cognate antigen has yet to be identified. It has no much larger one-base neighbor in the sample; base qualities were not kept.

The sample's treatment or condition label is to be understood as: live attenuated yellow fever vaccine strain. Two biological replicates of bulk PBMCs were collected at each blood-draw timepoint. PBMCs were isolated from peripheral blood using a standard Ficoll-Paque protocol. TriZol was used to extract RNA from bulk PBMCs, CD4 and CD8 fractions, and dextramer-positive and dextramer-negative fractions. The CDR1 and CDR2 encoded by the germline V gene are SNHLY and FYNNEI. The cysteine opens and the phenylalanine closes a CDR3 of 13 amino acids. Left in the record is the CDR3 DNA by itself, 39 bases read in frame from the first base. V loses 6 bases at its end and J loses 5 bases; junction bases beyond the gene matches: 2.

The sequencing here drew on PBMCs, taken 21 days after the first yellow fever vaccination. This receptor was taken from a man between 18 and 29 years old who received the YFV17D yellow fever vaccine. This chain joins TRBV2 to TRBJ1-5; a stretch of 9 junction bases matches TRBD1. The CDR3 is CASRDRGYQPQHF. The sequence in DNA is TGTGCCAGCAGGGACAGGGGATATCAGCCCCAGCATTTT. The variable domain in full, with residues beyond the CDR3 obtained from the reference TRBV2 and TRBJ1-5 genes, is EPEVTQTPSHQVTQMGQEVILRCVPISNHLYFYWYRQILGQKVEFLVSFYNNEISEKSEIFDDQFSVERPDGSNFTLKIRSTKLEDSAMYFCASRDRGYQPQHFGDGTRLSIL.